This TCR beta chain emerged from a study of blood T cell repertoires in COVID-19. Study in general: COVID-19 samples, acute and convalescent, were from the United States, Italy and Spain. T cells, B-cell-depleted T cells, or PBMCs supplied cDNA or gDNA.

This CDR3 has 14 residues. The J segment lost 0 bases and the V segment lost 8 bases, leaving 4 bases of the junction unmatched. Germline V gives CDR1 SGHTA, CDR2 FQGNSA. Authors' analysis steps: Estimated nucleated cell counts came from reference gene primer amplification. The data were produced by immunoSEQ multiplex PCR, yet TCRdb's version contains in-frame clones alone and is incomplete. V and J calls and clone size follow that table, whereas D and trimming were derived from the DNA. The sample includes over 12,000 clones, about 87% of them seen just once. The clonotype was recovered from a human donor in a cohort sampled during active COVID-19. Sequenced: peripheral blood. V usage is TRBV7-2 and J usage is TRBJ1-5, with 7 positions matching TRBD1. CDR3 amino acids: CASGGQYSNQPQHF. DNA of the CDR3: TGTGCCAGCGGGGGACAGTATAGCAATCAGCCCCAGCATTTT.